Included here is one T cell receptor (beta chain) sequence, with context. What it binds is not known. This entry belongs to a study of beta chain features in type 1 diabetes. General study points: Reduced insertions and increased deletions marked VDJ junctions in type 1 diabetes patients. In all four CD4+ subsets, TCRB CDR3 length was significantly, moderately reduced in type 1 diabetes.

The isolated RNA, all of it, was reverse transcribed, so expressed TCRB transcripts were what got sequenced. Some clones are missing from TCRdb's copy, which holds only in-frame ones; the method was immunoSEQ multiplex PCR. The data show about 660,000 clones, over 12% seen once. CDR3 length equals 13 residues. Per the germline V gene, CDR1 is LGHNA and CDR2 is YNFKEQ. Trimming shortened V by 4 bases and J by 4 bases, and 11 bases separated the two germline ends. Sequenced material: naive CD4+ T cells from blood. The clonotype was recovered from a young man with type 1 diabetes. The rearrangement uses TRBV4-2 and TRBJ2-7; D remains ambiguous. The CDR3 DNA sequence: TGTGCCAGCAGCCTCGAGTCTTTTTACGAGCAGTACTTC. It translates to CASSLESFYEQYF.